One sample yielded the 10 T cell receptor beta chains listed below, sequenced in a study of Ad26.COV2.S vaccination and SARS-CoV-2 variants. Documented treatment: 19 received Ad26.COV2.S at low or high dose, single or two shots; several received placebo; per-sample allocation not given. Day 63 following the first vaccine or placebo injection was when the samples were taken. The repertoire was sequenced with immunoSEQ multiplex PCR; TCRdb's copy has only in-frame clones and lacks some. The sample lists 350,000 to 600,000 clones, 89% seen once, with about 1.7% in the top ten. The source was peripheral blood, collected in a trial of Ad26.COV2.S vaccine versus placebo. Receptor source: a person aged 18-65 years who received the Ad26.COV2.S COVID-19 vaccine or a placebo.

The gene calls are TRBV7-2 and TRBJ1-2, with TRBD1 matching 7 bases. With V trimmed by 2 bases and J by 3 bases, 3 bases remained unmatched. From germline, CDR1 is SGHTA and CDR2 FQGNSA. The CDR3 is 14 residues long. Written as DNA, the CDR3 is TGTGCCAGCAGCTTACCGGGACAGCACTATGGCTACACCTTC. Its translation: CASSLPGQHYGYTF.

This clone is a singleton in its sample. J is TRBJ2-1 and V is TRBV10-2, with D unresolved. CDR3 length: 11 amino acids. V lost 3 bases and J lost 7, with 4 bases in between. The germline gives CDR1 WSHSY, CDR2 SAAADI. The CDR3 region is CASSDGNEQFF. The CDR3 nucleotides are TGCGCCAGCAGTGATGGAAATGAGCAGTTCTTC.

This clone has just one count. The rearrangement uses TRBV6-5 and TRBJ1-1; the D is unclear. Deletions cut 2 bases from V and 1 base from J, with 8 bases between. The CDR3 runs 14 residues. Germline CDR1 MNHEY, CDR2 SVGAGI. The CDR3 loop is CASSYAEGNTEAFF. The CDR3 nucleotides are TGTGCCAGCAGTTACGCTGAGGGGAACACTGAAGCTTTCTTT.

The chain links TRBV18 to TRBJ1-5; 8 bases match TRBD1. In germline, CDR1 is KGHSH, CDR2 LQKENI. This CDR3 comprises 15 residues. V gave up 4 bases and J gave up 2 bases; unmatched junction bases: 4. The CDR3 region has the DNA TGTGCCAGCTCACAAGGACAGGGCGGCAATCAGCCCCAGCATTTT. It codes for CASSQGQGGNQPQHF.

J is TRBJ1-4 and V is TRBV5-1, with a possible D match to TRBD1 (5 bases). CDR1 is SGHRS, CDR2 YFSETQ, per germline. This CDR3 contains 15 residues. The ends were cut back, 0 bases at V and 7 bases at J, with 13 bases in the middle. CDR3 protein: CASSLGWGVGEKLFF. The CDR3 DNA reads TGCGCCAGCAGCTTGGGTTGGGGGGTCGGTGAAAAACTGTTTTTT.

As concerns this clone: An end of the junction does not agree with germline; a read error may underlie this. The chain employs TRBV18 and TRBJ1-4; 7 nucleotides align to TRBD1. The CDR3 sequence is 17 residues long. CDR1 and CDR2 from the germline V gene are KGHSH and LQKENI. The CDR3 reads CASSLLPDRQGVVRKLF. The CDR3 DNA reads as TGTGCCAGCTCACTACTTCCAGACCGACAGGGTGTAGTACGGAAACTTTTT. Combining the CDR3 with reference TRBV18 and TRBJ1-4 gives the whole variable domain NAGVMQNPRHLVRRRGQEARLRCSPMKGHSHVYWYRQLPEEGLKFMVYLQKENIIDESGMPKERFSAEFPKEGPSILRIQQVVRGDSAAYFCASSLLPDRQGVVRKLFGSGTQLSVL.

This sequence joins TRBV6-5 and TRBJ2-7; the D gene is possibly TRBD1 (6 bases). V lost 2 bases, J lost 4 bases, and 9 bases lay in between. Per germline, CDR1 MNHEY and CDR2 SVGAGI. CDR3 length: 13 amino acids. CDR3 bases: TGTGCCAGCAGTTACACGGACAGTTACGAGCAGTACTTC. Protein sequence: CASSYTDSYEQYF.

The CDR3 protein is CATSLSRSGGTEAFF. The CDR3 coding sequence is TGTGCCACCAGTTTATCCAGATCAGGGGGCACTGAAGCTTTCTTT. The rearrangement joins TRBV24-1 to TRBJ1-1, with TRBD1 matching 7 bases. CDR3 length: 15 amino acids. CDR1 KGHDR and CDR2 SFDVKD come from the germline V gene. Trimming at V came to 6 bases and at J to 4 bases, leaving 10 bases not matched to a gene.

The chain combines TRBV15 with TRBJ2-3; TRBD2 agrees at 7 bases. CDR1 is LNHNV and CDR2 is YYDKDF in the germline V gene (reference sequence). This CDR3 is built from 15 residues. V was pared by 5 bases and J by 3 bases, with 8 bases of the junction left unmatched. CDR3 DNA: TGTGCCACCAGCGGGACCCCACTAGCGACAGATACGCAGTATTTT. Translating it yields CATSGTPLATDTQYF.

The CDR3 region is CASSSPITGGRNNEQFF. DNA for the CDR3: TGTGCCAGCAGCTCTCCAATAACAGGGGGCAGAAACAATGAGCAGTTCTTC. The chain has TRBV7-9 and TRBJ2-1; 9 nucleotides align to TRBD1. With 4 bases clipped from V and 5 bases from J, the junction kept 12 bases outside the gene matches. Per the germline V gene, CDR1 is SEHNR and CDR2 is FQNEAQ (reference sequence). The CDR3 consists of 17 residues.